This TCR beta chain came from a study of technical replicates of blood from a few donors. This clone has only one observation. Germline lookup yields CDR1 SGHTA and CDR2 FQGNSA. V lost 5 bases to trimming and J lost 6 bases; unmatched junction nucleotides: 8. The CDR3 contains 16 residues. Sequencing used immunoSEQ multiplex PCR; TCRdb keeps in-frame clones, though not all of them. The repertoire holds more than 80,000 clones, with about 96% as singletons. This sequence originates from a human donor in good health. V gene TRBV7-2 combines with J gene TRBJ2-3; 13 bases map to TRBD2. Sequencing was performed on T cells isolated from PBMCs. This CDR3 reads CASSPRLAGGGDTQYF. CDR3 in DNA: TGTGCCAGCAGCCCTAGACTAGCGGGAGGTGGCGATACGCAGTATTTT.